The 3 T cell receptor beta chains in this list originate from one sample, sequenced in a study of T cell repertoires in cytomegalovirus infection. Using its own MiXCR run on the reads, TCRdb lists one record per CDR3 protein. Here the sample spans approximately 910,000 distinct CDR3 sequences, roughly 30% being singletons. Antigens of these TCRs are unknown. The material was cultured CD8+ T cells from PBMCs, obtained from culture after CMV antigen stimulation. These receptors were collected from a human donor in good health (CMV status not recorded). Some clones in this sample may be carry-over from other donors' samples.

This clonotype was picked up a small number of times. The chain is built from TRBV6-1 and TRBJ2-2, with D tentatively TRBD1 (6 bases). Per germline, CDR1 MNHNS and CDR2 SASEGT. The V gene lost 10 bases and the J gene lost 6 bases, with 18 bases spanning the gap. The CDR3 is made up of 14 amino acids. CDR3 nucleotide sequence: TGTGCCACCGTAGGGGGATTAGGGCCCGGGGAGCTGTTTTTT. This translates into CATVGGLGPGELFF.

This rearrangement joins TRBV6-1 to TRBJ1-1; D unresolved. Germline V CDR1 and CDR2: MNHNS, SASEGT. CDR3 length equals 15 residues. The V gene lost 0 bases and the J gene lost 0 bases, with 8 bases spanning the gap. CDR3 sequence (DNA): TGTGCCAGCAGTGAAGCAGGGTCAATGAACACTGAAGCTTTCTTT. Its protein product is CASSEAGSMNTEAFF.

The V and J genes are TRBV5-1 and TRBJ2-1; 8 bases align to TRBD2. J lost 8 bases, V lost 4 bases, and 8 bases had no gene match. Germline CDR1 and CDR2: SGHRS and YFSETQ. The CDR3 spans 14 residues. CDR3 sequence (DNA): TGCGCCAGCAGCCCCTTGACAGCGGGGGATGAGCAGTTCTTC. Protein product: CASSPLTAGDEQFF.